This T cell receptor beta chain was recovered during a study of blood T cell repertoires in COVID-19. Study background: Italy, Spain and the United States were the sources of the convalescent and acute COVID-19 samples. T cells, B-cell-depleted T cells, or PBMCs provided the cDNA or gDNA that served as material.

The J segment lost 6 bases and the V segment lost 8 bases, leaving 7 bases of the junction unmatched. The CDR3 loop spans 13 amino acids. Germline V CDR1 and CDR2: SGHRS, YFSETQ. Source study methods: How many nucleated cells were present was estimated from reference gene primer amplification. Libraries were prepared by immunoSEQ multiplex PCR; TCRdb keeps only in-frame clonotypes and omits some of them. V and J calls and clone size follow that table, whereas D and trimming were derived from the DNA. In the table there are more than 85,000 clones, 88% of which are singletons. Material for sequencing was peripheral blood. The sequence was obtained from a woman aged 60-75 years with acute or convalescent COVID-19. The chain has TRBV5-1 and TRBJ2-1, with 8 positions matching TRBD2. The CDR3 protein is CASTGLALNEQFF. The CDR3 DNA is TGCGCCAGTACCGGACTAGCCCTCAATGAGCAGTTCTTC.